The entry that follows covers one TCR beta chain sequence. The sample belongs to a study of control samples from healthy donors and cancer patients. There are 17 residues in the CDR3. J gave up 6 bases and V 0 bases, and 9 bases lay outside the gene matches. Germline values: CDR1 LGHNA, CDR2 YSLEER. Data came from immunoSEQ multiplex PCR; TCRdb stores just in-frame clones and leaves some out. This repertoire shows under 200,000 clones, 85% to 95% found once; its top ten account for about 4%. Specimen: blood. This TCR was recovered from a woman in her sixties in good health. This rearrangement joins TRBV4-3 to TRBJ2-1, with 9 bases aligning to TRBD2. In DNA form, the CDR3 reads TGCGCCAGCAGCCAAGATACGGCGGGGGGGCTTTTCAATGAGCAGTTCTTC. Encoded protein: CASSQDTAGGLFNEQFF.